Below, one T cell receptor beta chain is given with its context. CDR1 is SGHTA and CDR2 is FQGNSA in the germline V gene. Trimming took 0 bases from V and 2 from J; bases not matched to a gene: 5. The CDR3 extends over 17 amino acids. About 10 milliliters of peripheral blood were drawn from each donor into EDTA-treated tubes. Total RNA was isolated from each sample in quantities of at least 6 micrograms. Primers used in a second PCR of roughly 7 to 12 cycles were a sample-barcoded 5' primer and a J-beta primer mix. Tags on each cDNA molecule came from a template-switch adaptor with 12 random nucleotides. TCRdb fed the 5' RACE reads into MiXCR, producing one record per CDR3 protein. The table shows approximately 400,000 distinct CDR3 sequences, with 52% occurring only once. The data were obtained in a study of blood T cells in healthy people across ages.

The chain carries TRBV7-2 and TRBJ1-5; 9 nucleotides line up with TRBD1. Sequencing was done on a sample of blood. This sequence was found in a man aged 60 to 75 in good health. The CDR3 nucleotides read TGTGCCAGCAGCTTAGCGGGGACAGGGATCCGCAATCAGCCCCAGCATTTT. Protein: CASSLAGTGIRNQPQHF. The full variable domain, rest sourced from reference TRBV7-2 and TRBJ1-5, is GAGVSQSPSNKVTEKGKDVELRCDPISGHTALYWYRQSLGQGLEFLIYFQGNSAPDKSGLPSDRFSAERTGGSVSTLTIQRTQQEDSAVYLCASSLAGTGIRNQPQHFGDGTRLSIL.